Below are 12 T cell receptor beta chains sequenced from a single sample in a study of T cells in localized non-small cell lung cancer (dated by TCRdb to the early 2020s). The library was made by the immunoSEQ multiplex PCR assay. As stored in TCRdb, this immuneACCESS dataset retains in-frame rearrangements with V and J assigned. A fraction of the clones does not appear; measured against another copy, unresolved V genes explain less than half of the discrepancy, and the remainder lacks a known reason. In all, the sample holds a few thousand clones, and about 18% of those were seen once. The ten largest clonotypes hold less than 15% of the sample. The input for sequencing was lung tumor tissue, taken before any cancer treatment. The receptors stem from a man aged 40 to 75 with stage I lung adenocarcinoma.

V usage is TRBV25-1 and J usage is TRBJ2-1; D perhaps matches TRBD1 (5 bases). CDR1 is MGHDK and CDR2 is SYGVNS in the germline V gene. Trimming removed 2 bases at V and 6 bases at J, with 14 bases between. This CDR3 has 15 residues. This CDR3 is CASSEGAFPGNEQFF. The CDR3 nucleotides are TGTGCCAGCAGTGAAGGGGCCTTTCCGGGCAATGAGCAGTTCTTC.

This clone was detected only a few times. This sequence joins TRBV6-8 and TRBJ1-6; 10 bases agree with TRBD1. The CDR3 length is 17 residues. From germline, CDR1 is MNHGY and CDR2 SAAAGT. V gave up 5 bases and J gave up 3 bases; unmatched junction bases: 7. CDR3 in DNA: TGTGCCAGCAGTGGAGGGACAGGGGAAATCTATAATTCACCCCTCCACTTT. It is translated as CASSGGTGEIYNSPLHF.

This clone was seen at least ten times. The chain links TRBV9 to TRBJ1-1; D unresolved. Germline CDR1 and CDR2: SGDLS and YYNGEE. Trimming pared 3 bases from V and 1 base from J, leaving 4 bases between. The CDR3 runs 12 residues. The CDR3, as DNA: TGTGCCAGCAGCGAATGGAACACTGAAGCTTTCTTT. Its translation: CASSEWNTEAFF. Together with reference TRBV9 and TRBJ1-1, the CDR3 gives the full variable domain: DSGVTQTPKHLITATGQRVTLRCSPRSGDLSVYWYQQSLDQGLQFLIQYYNGEERAKGNILERFSAQQFPDLHSELNLSSLELGDSALYFCASSEWNTEAFFGQGTRLTVV.

The chain carries TRBV6-8 and TRBJ1-2; D is uncertain. CDR1 is MNHGY and CDR2 is SAAAGT in the germline V gene. V dropped 7 bases and J dropped 0 bases, with 6 bases sitting between them. The CDR3 totals 12 residues. CDR3 nucleotides: TGTGCCAGCACCCGAGCTAACTATGGCTACACCTTC. This translates into CASTRANYGYTF.

This clone is labeled as medium-sized (0.01 to 0.1%). The chain recombines TRBV11-3 with TRBJ1-1; possible D gene TRBD1, 6 bases. V lost 5 bases and J lost 5, with 15 bases in between. Germline-derived CDR1 and CDR2 are SGHNT and YENEEA. This CDR3 comprises 14 residues. In DNA, the CDR3 is TGTGCCAGCAGCCCTGGGGGGGGCGCGACTGAAGCTTTCTTT. Translated, it gives CASSPGGGATEAFF.

The chain joins TRBV9 to TRBJ2-3; 7 positions match TRBD1. The length of the CDR3 is 14 residues. In germline, CDR1 is SGDLS, CDR2 YYNGEE. V was pared by 0 bases and J by 6 bases, with 4 bases of the junction left unmatched. The CDR3 sequence is CASSVVGQRDTQYF. The DNA for the CDR3 is TGTGCCAGCAGCGTAGTGGGACAGAGGGATACGCAGTATTTT.

This clone came up a few times. The V and J genes are TRBV29-1 and TRBJ2-1; the D gene is possibly TRBD1 (5 bases). V lost 3 bases to trimming and J lost 0 bases, with 9 bases between them. Looked up from germline, CDR1 is SQVTM and CDR2 is ANQGSEA. This CDR3 is built from 14 residues. The CDR3 is CSVEGQYSYNEQFF. CDR3 DNA: TGCAGCGTTGAGGGGCAGTACTCCTACAATGAGCAGTTCTTC.

V is TRBV7-1 and J is TRBJ2-3, with 7 positions matching TRBD2. TRBV7-1 is sorted into the ORF group, with uncertain function. The CDR3 has 15 residues. V gave up 5 bases and J gave up 5 bases; unmatched junction bases: 10. CDR3 bases: TGTGCCAGCAGCGTAGATACGGGAGGATTAGATACGCAGTATTTT. Encoded protein: CASSVDTGGLDTQYF.

V and J are TRBV6-1 and TRBJ2-7; TRBD1 is a possible D gene (6 bases). With 0 bases removed from V and 3 bases from J, the gap between germline ends came to 9 bases. CDR3 length: 14 residues. Per germline, CDR1 MNHNS and CDR2 SASEGT. The CDR3, as DNA: TGTGCCAGCAGTGAAGCCGGGACACACTACGAGCAGTACGTC. This gives the protein CASSEAGTHYEQYV.

The genes are TRBV11-3 and TRBJ2-1, with a tentative D call TRBD1 (5 bases). Trimming cost V 3 bases and J 4 bases, with 10 bases left between them. Looked up from germline, CDR1 is SGHNT and CDR2 is YENEEA. The CDR3 totals 14 residues. Here the CDR3 reads CASSLVQVYNEQFF. CDR3 nucleotides: TGTGCCAGCAGCTTGGTACAGGTATACAATGAGCAGTTCTTC.

This clone is judged medium-sized. The chain joins TRBV7-2 to TRBJ1-1; tentatively, D is TRBD1 (5 bases). V was trimmed by 5 bases and J by 10 bases, leaving 17 bases between them. This CDR3 has 13 amino acids. Germline CDR1 is SGHTA and CDR2 is FQGNSA. This chain's CDR3 is CASSQDTAGPAFF. CDR3 nucleotides: TGTGCCAGCAGCCAAGATACGGCAGGGCCAGCTTTCTTT.

This clone rates as large. The chain joins TRBV11-3 to TRBJ1-2; possible D gene TRBD1, 5 bases. V lost 3 bases to trimming and J lost 7 bases, with 15 bases between them. Germline loops: CDR1 SGHNT, CDR2 YENEEA. The length of the CDR3 is 14 residues. The CDR3 reads CASSLDAGISGYTF. CDR3 bases: TGTGCCAGCAGCTTGGACGCAGGGATCAGTGGCTACACCTTC.